Presented here are 11 T cell receptor beta chains from one specimen sequenced in a study of T cell changes during pregnancy in multiple sclerosis. Data came from immunoSEQ multiplex PCR; TCRdb stores just in-frame clones and leaves some out. Among 35,000 to 40,000 clones listed, about 94% were seen once. The sequencing here drew on CD4+ T cells from peripheral blood mononuclear cells, taken in the second trimester of pregnancy. The receptors come from a female donor with multiple sclerosis, enrolled in a pregnancy study.

This CDR3 reads CASSPNGGGETQYF. The CDR3 coding sequence is TGTGCCAGTAGTCCCAATGGGGGGGGAGAGACCCAGTACTTC. The V and J genes are TRBV19 and TRBJ2-5, with 7 bases fitting TRBD2. This CDR3 is built from 14 residues. Germline CDR1 and CDR2: LNHDA and SQIVND (reference sequence). With 5 bases clipped from V and 4 bases from J, the junction kept 7 bases outside the gene matches.

This rearrangement joins TRBV27 to TRBJ1-6; D is unclear. This CDR3 has 18 amino acids. Germline V gene sequence: CDR1 MNHEY, CDR2 SMNVEV (reference sequence). The germline V and J ends were trimmed by 6 bases and 0 bases, with 18 bases remaining between them. The CDR3 is CASRPAPDRSSYNSPLHF. The CDR3 nucleotides are TGTGCCAGCAGGCCCGCCCCTGACCGGAGCTCCTATAATTCACCCCTCCACTTT.

The J gene is TRBJ2-7, the V gene TRBV9; D is unresolved. CDR3 length: 13 amino acids. Trimming left V 0 bases short and J 1 base short, with 5 bases between. The V gene's germline CDR1 is SGDLS and CDR2 YYNGEE. The DNA of the CDR3 is TGTGCCAGCAGCGTAGAGCCATCCTACGAGCAGTACTTC. Translated: CASSVEPSYEQYF.

J is TRBJ1-2 and V is TRBV10-3, with 9 bases matching TRBD1. CDR3 length equals 14 residues. The germline V gene encodes CDR1 ENHRY and CDR2 SYGVKD. J lost 1 base, V lost 6 bases, and 3 bases had no gene match. The CDR3 protein is CAISTGGVNYGYTF. For the CDR3, the DNA is TGTGCCATCAGCACAGGGGGCGTTAACTATGGCTACACCTTC.

This clone was picked up one time. The rearrangement links TRBV19 to TRBJ2-7, with TRBD1 identical over 8 bases. V dropped 5 bases and J dropped 5; count of bases not matched to a gene: 11. The germline V gene has CDR1 LNHDA and CDR2 SQIVND (reference sequence). The CDR3 length is 15 residues. The CDR3 sequence is CASSFSGQGTDEQYF. DNA for the CDR3: TGTGCCAGTAGTTTCTCTGGACAGGGAACAGACGAGCAGTACTTC.

This chain links TRBV9 with TRBJ1-1, with D perhaps matching TRBD1 (6 bases). V lost 4 bases, J lost 5 bases, and 15 bases lay in between. The CDR3 has 14 residues. The germline CDR1 and CDR2 sequences are SGDLS and YYNGEE. CDR3 loop: CASSPSGGATEAFF. Written as DNA, the CDR3 is TGTGCCAGCAGCCCCAGCGGGGGGGCAACTGAAGCTTTCTTT.

V usage is TRBV7-6 and J usage is TRBJ2-1, with D possibly matching TRBD2 (5 bases). CDR3 length: 16 residues. Trimming took 1 base from V and 3 from J, leaving 13 bases between them. Germline V gene data show CDR1 as SGHVS and CDR2 as FNYEAQ. CDR3 loop: CASSLDQLGNYNEQFF. The CDR3 coding sequence is TGTGCCAGCAGCTTAGATCAACTAGGGAACTACAATGAGCAGTTCTTC.

The V and J genes are TRBV30 and TRBJ1-1, with TRBD1 identical over 8 bases. The CDR3 contains 14 residues. The V gene's germline CDR1 is GTSNPN and CDR2 SVGIG (reference sequence). The V gene end was trimmed by 1 base and the J gene end by 6 bases; junction bases not matched to a gene: 7. Written as DNA, the CDR3 is TGTGCCTGGAGTGCGGGACAGGTGGGCCCTGAAGCTTTCTTT. Amino acids: CAWSAGQVGPEAFF.

This clone was observed once. V usage is TRBV7-9 and J usage is TRBJ2-7, with D possibly matching TRBD2 (6 bases). The CDR3 length is 15 residues. Germline assignment: CDR1 SEHNR and CDR2 FQNEAQ (reference sequence). V was cut by 6 bases and J by 1 base, with 16 bases left in between. The CDR3 nucleotides read TGTGCCAGCAGACCCGGGACTCTAGATTCCTACGAGCAGTACTTC. It specifies CASRPGTLDSYEQYF.

V gene TRBV9 combines with J gene TRBJ2-1; 9 bases line up with TRBD2. The V gene's germline CDR1 is SGDLS and CDR2 YYNGEE. V lost 1 base and J lost 0; bases outside the gene matches: 2. This CDR3 region has 16 residues. CDR3 sequence (DNA): TGTGCCAGCAGCGTAATAGCGGGAGACTCCTACAATGAGCAGTTCTTC. This sequence encodes CASSVIAGDSYNEQFF.

V usage is TRBV10-3 and J usage is TRBJ1-6, with 10 positions matching TRBD1. The CDR3 spans 15 residues. Germline CDR1 reads ENHRY; CDR2 reads SYGVKD. The V segment lost 6 bases and the J segment 6 bases; nucleotides outside the gene matches: 5. The CDR3 DNA follows: TGTGCCATCAGCAAATGGGACAGGGGTAATTCACCCCTCCACTTT. Protein: CAISKWDRGNSPLHF.